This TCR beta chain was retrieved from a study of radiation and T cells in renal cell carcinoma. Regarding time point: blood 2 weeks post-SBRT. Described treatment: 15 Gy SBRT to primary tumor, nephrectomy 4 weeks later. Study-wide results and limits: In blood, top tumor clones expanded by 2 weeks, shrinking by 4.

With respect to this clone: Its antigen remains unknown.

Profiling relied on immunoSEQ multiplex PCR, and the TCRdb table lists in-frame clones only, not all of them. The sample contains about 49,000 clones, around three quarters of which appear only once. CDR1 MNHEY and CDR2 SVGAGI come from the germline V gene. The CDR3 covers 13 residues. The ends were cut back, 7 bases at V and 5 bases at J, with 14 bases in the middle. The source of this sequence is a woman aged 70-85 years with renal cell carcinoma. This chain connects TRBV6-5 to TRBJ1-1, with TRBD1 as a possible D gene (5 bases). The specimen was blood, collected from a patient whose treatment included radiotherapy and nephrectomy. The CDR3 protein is CASTRPGGTEAFF. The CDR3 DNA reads TGTGCCAGCACCAGACCCGGGGGGACTGAAGCTTTCTTT.